The 29 T cell receptor beta chains in this list originate from one sample, sequenced in a study of identical twins. Each CDR3 protein is one row after TCRdb ran MiXCR on the 5' RACE reads. The top ten hold less than 2.5% of the sample, which has around 280,000 distinct CDR3 sequences, 8% to 9% seen once. The data were also submitted as part of a second study, on yellow fever vaccine responses in identical twins.

Material: memory (CD45RO+) T cells sorted from blood. These receptor sequences come from a woman between 18 and 29 years old in good health.

In its sample, this clonotype was seen a few times. This sequence joins TRBV5-1 and TRBJ1-1; D is uncertain. The germline V and J ends were trimmed by 0 bases and 0 bases, with 9 bases remaining between them. The germline V gene encodes CDR1 SGHRS and CDR2 YFSETQ. The CDR3 loop spans 15 amino acids. This CDR3 reads CASSLGHSMNTEAFF. The CDR3 region has the DNA TGCGCCAGCAGCTTGGGACACTCTATGAACACTGAAGCTTTCTTT.

The chain recombines TRBV6-1 with TRBJ2-5; weak D call: TRBD1 (5 bases). This CDR3 region has 16 residues. V lost 6 bases and J 4 bases, leaving 21 bases between the germline ends. Germline V gene lookup returns CDR1 MNHNS and CDR2 SASEGT. The CDR3 DNA sequence: TGTGCCAGCAGCCCGACAAAGGGGCCCAAGGGAGAGACCCAGTACTTC. As protein: CASSPTKGPKGETQYF.

The CDR3 region is CASSPQGARIEQYF. The CDR3 nucleotides read TGTGCCAGCAGTCCACAGGGGGCGCGTATCGAGCAGTACTTC. This chain links TRBV28 with TRBJ2-7; TRBD1 matches 9 bases. This CDR3 has 14 residues. J lost 6 bases, V lost 5 bases, and 8 bases had no gene match. Germline loops: CDR1 MDHEN, CDR2 SYDVKM.

This clonotype showed up just a few times. V is TRBV4-1 and J is TRBJ2-7; D is unclear. The CDR3 runs to 13 residues. Trimming cost V 0 bases and J 5 bases, with 8 bases left between them. Germline CDR1 is MGHRA and CDR2 is YSYEKL. The CDR3 DNA follows: TGCGCCAGCAGCCAAGATCTCCGACACGAGCAGTACTTC. It encodes CASSQDLRHEQYF.

This clonotype was counted at least ten times. This chain connects TRBV27 to TRBJ1-1, with D possibly matching TRBD1 (5 bases). Germline V lookup: CDR1 MNHEY, CDR2 SMNVEV (reference sequence). The V and J ends lost 9 bases and 3 bases respectively, with 14 bases between them. This CDR3 contains 13 residues. CDR3 loop: CASNDGAHTEAFF. CDR3 coding DNA: TGTGCCAGTAACGATGGGGCACACACTGAAGCTTTCTTT.

The V gene is TRBV5-5, the J gene TRBJ1-2, with 7 nucleotides matching TRBD1. Germline V gene sequence: CDR1 SGHKS, CDR2 YYEKEE (reference sequence). J was trimmed by 2 bases and V by 0 bases; bases with no gene match: 4. The CDR3 length is 15 residues. In nucleotides, the CDR3 is TGTGCCAGCAGCTTGGGGGACAGCAGGAACTATGGCTACACCTTC. Translation: CASSLGDSRNYGYTF.

This clonotype was observed many times. In DNA, the CDR3 is TGTGCCATCAGTGGCACAACAGAGAACTATGGCTACACCTTC. Amino acid sequence: CAISGTTENYGYTF. The genes are TRBV10-3 and TRBJ1-2, with D unclear. The CDR3 totals 14 residues. V lost 4 bases and J 2 bases, leaving 11 bases between the germline ends. The germline V gene has CDR1 ENHRY and CDR2 SYGVKD.

The chain links TRBV6-1 to TRBJ2-4; 8 nucleotides align to TRBD1. Germline values: CDR1 MNHNS, CDR2 SASEGT. After removal of 6 bases from V and 3 bases from J, the junction contained 7 bases not matched to a gene. The CDR3 has 15 residues. The CDR3 is CASRGQGSGKNIQYF. In nucleotides, the CDR3 is TGTGCCAGCAGAGGACAGGGTTCAGGCAAAAACATTCAGTACTTC.

This clonotype has ten or more counts. The V gene is TRBV10-2, the J gene TRBJ1-1, with TRBD1 as a possible D gene (5 bases). Trimming took off 3 bases at V and 2 bases at J, with 10 bases between the two ends. The CDR3 runs to 14 residues. From germline, CDR1 is WSHSY and CDR2 SAAADI. The DNA for the CDR3 is TGCGCCAGCAGTGACAGGGAACGAAACACTGAAGCTTTCTTT. Protein product: CASSDRERNTEAFF.

This clonotype was seen at least ten times. This chain uses TRBV12-3 or TRBV12-4 with TRBJ2-1, with D possibly being TRBD2 (6 bases). The CDR3 loop spans 15 amino acids. The V gene lost 4 bases and the J gene lost 6 bases, with 16 bases spanning the gap. The CDR3: CASSYPGLFGNEQFF. In DNA, the CDR3 is TGTGCCAGCAGTTATCCGGGACTCTTCGGCAATGAGCAGTTCTTC.

Remarks on this clonotype: The junction differs from germline at one of its ends, possibly a read error. The chain carries TRBV6-1 and TRBJ2-4; 10 nucleotides match TRBD2. CDR3 size: 19 residues. Germline values: CDR1 MNHNS, CDR2 SASEGT. CDR3 protein: CASSVRGLAGEGRQKIQYF. The CDR3 nucleotides read TGTGCCAGCAGTGTGCGGGGGCTAGCGGGAGAAGGGCGCCAAAAAATTCAGTACTTC.

The chain combines TRBV24-1 with TRBJ2-2; D is unclear. CDR1 KGHDR and CDR2 SFDVKD come from the germline V gene. Trimming cost V 0 bases and J 3 bases, with 4 bases left between them. This CDR3 comprises 14 residues. The CDR3 loop reads CATSDLRDTGELFF. CDR3 DNA: TGTGCCACCAGTGATTTGAGGGACACCGGGGAGCTGTTTTTT.

Ten or more counts support this clonotype. The chain's CDR3 is CSASRLAVTDTQYF. The CDR3 DNA is TGCAGTGCTAGTAGGCTAGCGGTCACAGATACGCAGTATTTT. The V gene is TRBV20-1, the J gene TRBJ2-3; the match to TRBD2 covers 7 bases. Germline assignment: CDR1 DFQATT and CDR2 SNEGSKA (reference sequence). V shed 3 bases and J 2 bases; nucleotides not matched to a gene: 5. The CDR3 extends over 14 amino acids.

This chain links TRBV10-3 with TRBJ2-1; 9 bases agree with TRBD2. V shed 5 bases, J shed 4 bases, and the junction held 6 bases outside the gene matches. The CDR3 is 15 amino acids. Germline V lookup: CDR1 ENHRY, CDR2 SYGVKD. The CDR3 is CAISTQRGAYNEQFF. The CDR3 DNA reads as TGTGCCATCAGTACTCAGCGGGGGGCATACAATGAGCAGTTCTTC.

This chain links TRBV2 with TRBJ2-2; D ambiguous. Deletions cut 7 bases from V and 5 bases from J, with 20 bases between. This CDR3 region has 16 residues. Germline lookup yields CDR1 SNHLY and CDR2 FYNNEI. The CDR3 DNA reads as TGTGCCAGCAAAAGGCTCGGAACTCAAGGGACCGGGGAGCTGTTTTTT. This translates into CASKRLGTQGTGELFF. Together with reference TRBV2 and TRBJ2-2, the CDR3 gives the full variable domain: EPEVTQTPSHQVTQMGQEVILRCVPISNHLYFYWYRQILGQKVEFLVSFYNNEISEKSEIFDDQFSVERPDGSNFTLKIRSTKLEDSAMYFCASKRLGTQGTGELFFGEGSRLTVL.

This clonotype was seen ten or more times. The V call is TRBV28, the J call TRBJ1-5; a weak D match, TRBD1 (5 bases). CDR3 size: 14 residues. Germline V gives CDR1 MDHEN, CDR2 SYDVKM. The DNA of the CDR3 is TGTGCGAGGGACGTCGATTATAGCAATCAGCCCCAGCATTTT. It specifies CARDVDYSNQPQHF. Full variable domain (outside the CDR3, taken from reference TRBV28 and TRBJ1-5): DVKVTQSSRYLVKRTGEKVFLECVQDMDHENMFWYRQDPGLGLRLIYFSYDVKMKEKGDIPEGYSVSREKKERFSLILESASTNQTSMYLCARDVDYSNQPQHFGDGTRLSIL.

The V and J genes are TRBV20-1 and TRBJ2-5; 8 bases are a match to TRBD2. The CDR3 totals 14 residues. CDR1 and CDR2 from the germline V gene are DFQATT and SNEGSKA (reference sequence). V trimming: 5 bases; J trimming: 3 bases; junction bases outside the gene matches: 8. The DNA of the CDR3 is TGCAGTGCTCAAGAACTAGCGGAAAAAGAGACCCAGTACTTC. Amino acids: CSAQELAEKETQYF.

This clonotype appeared many times. This chain joins TRBV5-1 and TRBJ2-3; D not certain. The CDR3 runs to 15 residues. The V gene's germline CDR1 is SGHRS and CDR2 YFSETQ. V gave up 0 bases and J gave up 0 bases, with 8 bases separating them. For the CDR3, the DNA is TGCGCCAGCAGCTTGGCGGCTCGGAGCACAGATACGCAGTATTTT. It encodes CASSLAARSTDTQYF.

The table lists this clonotype with many counts. The J gene is TRBJ2-1, the V gene TRBV10-1, with a weak D call TRBD1 (5 bases). Germline CDR1 is WNHNN and CDR2 is SYGVQD (reference sequence). Trimming removed 4 bases at V and 4 bases at J, with 14 bases between. CDR3 length: 15 amino acids. CDR3 DNA sequence: TGCGCCAGCAGTGTAGAAGGGGATGGGTACAATGAGCAGTTCTTC. Translation: CASSVEGDGYNEQFF.

This clonotype was counted many times. The chain carries TRBV19 and TRBJ1-6, with D perhaps TRBD1 (5 bases). Trimming stripped 6 bases from V and 9 bases from J, with 12 bases between. CDR3 length: 13 residues. Per the germline V gene, CDR1 is LNHDA and CDR2 is SQIVND (reference sequence). CDR3 DNA: TGTGCCAGTAGGGGAGACAGCCCTTCACCCCTCCACTTT. It yields the protein CASRGDSPSPLHF.

This clonotype has a count of ten or more. This chain connects TRBV5-1 to TRBJ2-1, with 12 positions matching TRBD2. J was trimmed by 1 base and V by 2 bases; bases with no gene match: 1. There are 16 residues in the CDR3. Germline V CDR1 and CDR2: SGHRS, YFSETQ. The CDR3 reads CASSFLAGGSYNEQFF. CDR3 nucleotide sequence: TGCGCCAGCAGCTTCCTAGCGGGAGGGTCCTACAATGAGCAGTTCTTC.

Many counts were recorded for this clonotype. This rearrangement joins TRBV20-1 to TRBJ1-2; D remains ambiguous. This CDR3 is 12 amino acids long. From germline, CDR1 is DFQATT and CDR2 SNEGSKA (reference sequence). Trimming removed 4 bases at V and 0 bases at J, with 6 bases between. The CDR3 bases are TGCAGTGCTAATTTCGCTAACTATGGCTACACCTTC. Protein: CSANFANYGYTF.

This clonotype has a count of ten or more. The chain recombines TRBV29-1 with TRBJ1-1; D possibly corresponds to TRBD1 (6 bases). The V end lost 7 bases, the J end lost 3 bases, and 15 bases lay between the germline ends. The CDR3 totals 13 residues. The germline gives CDR1 SQVTM, CDR2 ANQGSEA. The CDR3 loop is CSAQGFQYTEAFF. The CDR3 nucleotides are TGCAGCGCCCAGGGGTTTCAGTACACTGAAGCTTTCTTT.

V is TRBV28 and J is TRBJ1-6; TRBD1 agrees at 7 bases. Germline values: CDR1 MDHEN, CDR2 SYDVKM. V lost 11 bases, J lost 7 bases, and 8 bases stayed unmatched. The CDR3 runs to 13 residues. The CDR3 DNA is TGTGCCGGGAGACAGGGTTGGAATTCACCCCTCCACTTT. Translated: CAGRQGWNSPLHF.

This clonotype came up a few times. The chain carries TRBV3-1 and TRBJ2-3; D perhaps matches TRBD2 (5 bases). There are 19 residues in the CDR3. Trimming pared 4 bases from V and 2 bases from J, leaving 25 bases between. Germline lookup yields CDR1 LGHDT and CDR2 YNNKEL (reference sequence). The CDR3 reads CASSPKRVLRVQTTDTQYF. CDR3 bases: TGTGCCAGCAGCCCCAAGAGGGTGCTGAGGGTACAGACCACAGATACGCAGTATTTT.

This clonotype was observed many times. The CDR3 bases are TGCAGTGCTAGAACGACGGAGGGGGGAATTGAGCAGTTCTTC. Translated: CSARTTEGGIEQFF. This rearrangement joins TRBV20-1 to TRBJ2-1; D is perhaps TRBD1 or TRBD2 (6 bases each). The CDR3 contains 14 residues. Germline-derived CDR1 and CDR2 are DFQATT and SNEGSKA (reference sequence). V lost 2 bases, J lost 9 bases, and 17 bases lay in between.

This clonotype was detected ten times or more. CDR3 coding DNA: TGTGCCGGACACCCCGGGACTAGCGGGACTAATGAGCAGTTCTTC. It translates to CAGHPGTSGTNEQFF. The chain recombines TRBV6-1 with TRBJ2-1; 13 positions agree with TRBD2. In germline, CDR1 is MNHNS, CDR2 SASEGT. J was trimmed by 7 bases and V by 11 bases; bases with no gene match: 11. This CDR3 spans 15 amino acids.

There are a few counts of this clonotype. V gene TRBV9 combines with J gene TRBJ1-2, with 7 bases that match TRBD1. Germline V lookup: CDR1 SGDLS, CDR2 YYNGEE. CDR3 length equals 14 residues. The ends lost 4 bases at V and 4 bases at J; junction bases unmatched: 7. The CDR3 nucleotides are TGTGCCAGCAGCCCCAACCCAGGGGGCTATGGCTACACCTTC. Its protein product is CASSPNPGGYGYTF.

In its sample, this clonotype was seen a few times. The chain links TRBV20-1 to TRBJ2-2; 8 bases line up with TRBD2. The CDR3 contains 15 residues. Germline values: CDR1 DFQATT, CDR2 SNEGSKA (reference sequence). V was clipped by 7 bases and J by 0 bases; unmatched bases: 7. CDR3 in DNA: TGCAGTGGGACGGGACTAGGGACGAACACCGGGGAGCTGTTTTTT. Protein: CSGTGLGTNTGELFF.